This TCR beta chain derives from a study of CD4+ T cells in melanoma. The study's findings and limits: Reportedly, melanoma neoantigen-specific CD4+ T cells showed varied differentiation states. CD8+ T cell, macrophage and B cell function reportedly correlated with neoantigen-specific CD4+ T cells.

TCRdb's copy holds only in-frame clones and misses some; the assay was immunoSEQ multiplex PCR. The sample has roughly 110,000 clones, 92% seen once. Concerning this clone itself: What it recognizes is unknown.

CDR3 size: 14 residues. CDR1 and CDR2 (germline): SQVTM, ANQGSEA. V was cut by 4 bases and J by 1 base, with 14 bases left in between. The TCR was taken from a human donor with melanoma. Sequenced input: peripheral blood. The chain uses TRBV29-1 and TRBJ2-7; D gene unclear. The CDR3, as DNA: TGCAGCGTTGGTCGGACGTCAGATTCCTACGAGCAGTACTTC. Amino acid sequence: CSVGRTSDSYEQYF.